This T cell receptor beta chain was retrieved from a study of blood T cells in healthy people across ages. Study-wide findings and caveats: Among long-lived donors, naive CD4+ cells were more numerous and diversity higher than in aged donors. Because donor CMV status was unknown, expanded clonotype changes were possibly confounded.

The CDR3 runs 16 residues. From germline, CDR1 is MNHEY and CDR2 SMNVEV (reference sequence). V lost 3 bases to trimming and J lost 3 bases, with 15 bases between them. A note on this clonotype: Antigen: not known.

Through a sample-barcoded 5' primer and a J-beta primer mix, a second PCR was run for roughly 6 to 11 cycles. Each cDNA molecule carried a tag from a template-switch adaptor that contained 12 random nucleotides. One entry per CDR3 protein results from TCRdb running MiXCR on the 5' RACE reads. The sample gives hundreds of thousands of distinct CDR3 sequences, approximately 52% of which show up once; approximately 13% is in the top ten. Healthy Caucasian individuals from Russia aged 6 to 90 were enrolled as donors. This sequence originates from a woman older than 75 in good health. The genes are TRBV27 and TRBJ1-5; maybe TRBD1 (5 bases). What was sequenced was blood. For the CDR3, the DNA is TGTGCCAGCAGTTTCGCGGGGGAATGGAACAATCAGCCCCAGCATTTT. Residues: CASSFAGEWNNQPQHF.